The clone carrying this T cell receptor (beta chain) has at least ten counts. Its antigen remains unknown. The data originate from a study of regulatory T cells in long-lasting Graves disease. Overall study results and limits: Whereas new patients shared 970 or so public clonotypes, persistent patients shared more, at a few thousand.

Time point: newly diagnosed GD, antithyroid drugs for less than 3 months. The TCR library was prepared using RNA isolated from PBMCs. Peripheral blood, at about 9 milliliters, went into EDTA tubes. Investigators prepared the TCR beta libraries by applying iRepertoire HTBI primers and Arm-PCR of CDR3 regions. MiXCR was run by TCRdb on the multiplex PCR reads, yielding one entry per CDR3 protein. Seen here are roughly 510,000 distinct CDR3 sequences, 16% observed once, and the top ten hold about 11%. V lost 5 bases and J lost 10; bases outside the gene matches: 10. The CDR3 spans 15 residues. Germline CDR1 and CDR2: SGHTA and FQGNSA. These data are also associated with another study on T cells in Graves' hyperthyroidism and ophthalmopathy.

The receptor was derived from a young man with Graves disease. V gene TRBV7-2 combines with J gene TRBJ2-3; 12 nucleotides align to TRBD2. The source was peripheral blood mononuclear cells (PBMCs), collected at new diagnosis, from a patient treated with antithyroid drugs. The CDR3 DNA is TGTGCCAGCAGCCTCGGGACTAGCGGGTCCACCGCGCAGTATTTT. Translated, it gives CASSLGTSGSTAQYF.